This is a list of T cell receptor beta chains from one sample in a study of T cell changes during pregnancy in multiple sclerosis. Sequencing used immunoSEQ multiplex PCR; TCRdb keeps in-frame clones, though not all of them. Among around 57,000 clones listed, 85% to 90% were seen once. Sample: peripheral blood, taken in the first trimester of pregnancy. The receptors come from a female donor in good health, enrolled as a control in a pregnancy study. Both conserved end residues are part of each CDR3. The D gene is left open where the match is weak. Some rows have no size entry. The others give once, few or many, or a class for an expanded clone.

DNA	CDR3	size	J	V	D
TGTGCCAGCAGCTTATTCTTTAATCGTCCCACTGAAGCTTTCTTT	CASSLFFNRPTEAFF	.	TRBJ1-1	TRBV7-2	.
TGCGCCAGCAGGGGACAGGATTATGGCTACACCTTC	CASRGQDYGYTF	.	TRBJ1-2	TRBV10-1	TRBD1
TGTGCCAGCAGCGGCTCAGGTTTCACAGATACGCAGTATTTT	CASSGSGFTDTQYF	.	TRBJ2-3	TRBV25-1	.
TGTGCCTGGGCCCGGAGGGGGAGGGAGGAGTATGGCTACACCTTC	CAWARRGREEYGYTF	once	TRBJ1-2	TRBV30	.
TGTGCCAGCAGACAGGGGGCAGACACTGAAGCTTTCTTT	CASRQGADTEAFF	.	TRBJ1-1	TRBV11-2	TRBD1
TGTGCCAGCAGCTTAGGCCCCGGGACAGGGGGTTCACCCCTCCACTTT	CASSLGPGTGGSPLHF	.	TRBJ1-6	TRBV7-2	TRBD1
TGTGCCATCAGTGGAACCACAGGACGGGTCACTGAAGCTTTCTTT	CAISGTTGRVTEAFF	few	TRBJ1-1	TRBV10-3	.
TGTGCCAGCAGCCCTGACCGATTCCCGGGGGAGCAGTACTTC	CASSPDRFPGEQYF	.	TRBJ2-7	TRBV5-6	.
TGTGCCATCAGTACCGGGACAGGGAGCAATCAGCCCCAGCATTTT	CAISTGTGSNQPQHF	.	TRBJ1-5	TRBV10-3	TRBD1
TGCGCCAGCAGCTTTGGTGAGGATAGGTATTTT	CASSFGEDRYF	.	TRBJ2-3	TRBV5-1	.
TGTGCCAGCAGTTTGGGAGCCTCTGGAAACACCATATATTTT	CASSLGASGNTIYF	.	TRBJ1-3	TRBV27	.
TGTGCCAGCAGCTCCTCCTCGCAGGGGAGAGGGGAGACCCAGTACTTC	CASSSSSQGRGETQYF	.	TRBJ2-5	TRBV7-9	.
TGTGCCAGCAGCCCTGAGGCGTGGGTCCACACAGATACGCAGTATTTT	CASSPEAWVHTDTQYF	.	TRBJ2-3	TRBV7-2	.
TGTGCCTGGGGGGACAGCTTGACTTATGGCTACACCTTC	CAWGDSLTYGYTF	.	TRBJ1-2	TRBV30	TRBD1
TGTGCCAGCAGCCAGGGAGGTGGGAGGTATGGCTACACCTTC	CASSQGGGRYGYTF	.	TRBJ1-2	TRBV5-4	.
TGTGCCTGGAGTGTACGAGGGAATGAGCAGTTCTTC	CAWSVRGNEQFF	.	TRBJ2-1	TRBV30	.
TGTGCCAGCAGCGCGTTCACAGATACGCAGTATTTT	CASSAFTDTQYF	.	TRBJ2-3	TRBV9	.
TGTGCCAGCAGCTTGCAGGGATCCACTGAAGCTTTCTTT	CASSLQGSTEAFF	.	TRBJ1-1	TRBV5-4	.
TGCGCCAGCAGCTTATCCGGGACAGGGGATGAAAAACTGTTTTTT	CASSLSGTGDEKLFF	.	TRBJ1-4	TRBV5-1	TRBD1
TGTGCCAGCAGCTTAGGACAGGGGAGCGAGACCCAGTACTTC	CASSLGQGSETQYF	.	TRBJ2-5	TRBV7-8	TRBD1
TGTGCCAGCAGCGGGGGACAGGGGGCATGGCCAGATACGCAGTATTTT	CASSGGQGAWPDTQYF	.	TRBJ2-3	TRBV7-3	TRBD1
TGTGCCATCAGTGAGTCCGGGACACTCGTTAGCTCCTATAATTCACCCCTCCACTTT	CAISESGTLVSSYNSPLHF	.	TRBJ1-6	TRBV10-3	.
TGTGCCAGCAGCTTGGGGGCGGGGGCCCTCTCCTACAATGAGCAGTTCTTC	CASSLGAGALSYNEQFF	.	TRBJ2-1	TRBV5-6	.
TGTGCCAGCCGACAGGGGGCAACAGATACGCAGTATTTT	CASRQGATDTQYF	.	TRBJ2-3	TRBV9	TRBD1
TGTGCCAGTAGGGCCAAACGAACGAACACCGGGGAGCTGTTTTTT	CASRAKRTNTGELFF	.	TRBJ2-2	TRBV19	.
TGCGCCAGCAGCCACTCAGGGTATGATGAGCAGTTCTTC	CASSHSGYDEQFF	.	TRBJ2-1	TRBV5-1	.
TGTGCCAGTGATGACAGGGGCTCCCAGCCCCAGCATTTT	CASDDRGSQPQHF	.	TRBJ1-5	TRBV19	TRBD1
TGTGCCAGCAGCTTGGGAAGCGGGGGGCGTCACAATGAGCAGTTCTTC	CASSLGSGGRHNEQFF	.	TRBJ2-1	TRBV5-4	TRBD2
TGTGCCAGCAGTTACGAAGGACTAGTGGGATCAGATACGCAGTATTTT	CASSYEGLVGSDTQYF	.	TRBJ2-3	TRBV6-6	TRBD2
TGTGCCAGTAGCGTACAGAGAAACACTGAAGCTTTCTTT	CASSVQRNTEAFF	few	TRBJ1-1	TRBV19	.
TGTGCCAGCAGCTACCGGGACAGGGGTTCCCCAGATACGCAGTATTTT	CASSYRDRGSPDTQYF	.	TRBJ2-3	TRBV11-3	TRBD1
TGTGCCAGCTCACCACGTCAGGTCGACTCTGGAAACACCATATATTTT	CASSPRQVDSGNTIYF	.	TRBJ1-3	TRBV18	.
TGTGCCAGCAGCCCTCGGGGTAGCGGGGGGCTAGAGACCCAGTACTTC	CASSPRGSGGLETQYF	.	TRBJ2-5	TRBV5-4	TRBD2